This paragraph covers one T cell receptor (beta chain) sequence. The antigen remains undetermined. The sample originates from a study of response to subunit inactivated influenza vaccine. Study-wide results and limits: It was the authors' suggestion that each seasonal influenza vaccination recruits few new T cells.

The CDR3 spans 18 residues. Trimming cost V 3 bases and J 0 bases, with 18 bases left between them. CDR1 LNHDA and CDR2 SQIVND come from the germline V gene (reference sequence). TCRdb fed the RT-PCR reads into MiXCR, producing one record per CDR3 protein. The table shows over 750,000 distinct CDR3 sequences, with approximately 22% occurring only once. The input for sequencing was PBMCs from blood, taken 5 days after vaccination. The clonotype was recovered from a man aged 50 to 60 who received an inactivated influenza vaccine. V is TRBV19 and J is TRBJ2-4; TRBD1 might be the D (5 bases). DNA of the CDR3: TGTGCCAGTAGTATTCAGGGCTCAAGTTGGCTAGCCAAAAACATTCAGTACTTC. This translates into CASSIQGSSWLAKNIQYF.